This TCR beta chain was sequenced in a study of blood T cell repertoires in COVID-19. Study at large: The cDNA or gDNA used as material had been derived from T cells, B-cell-depleted T cells, or PBMCs.

Repertoires were generated with immunoSEQ multiplex PCR, while TCRdb's copy carries only in-frame clones and drops some. The sample has 400,000 to 500,000 clones, approximately 90% seen once; the top ten hold over 1.5%. Cohorts were assigned according to the clinical history that participants reported. The sequence came from a woman aged 40 to 55 who had recovered from COVID-19. Material for sequencing was PBMCs or T cells enriched from blood (not recorded which).

CDR3 in DNA: TGTGCCAGCAGCTTGACACAACGCTCTGGAAACACCATATATTTT. As protein: CASSLTQRSGNTIYF. This chain connects TRBV7-9 to TRBJ1-3; D unclear. Germline CDR1 reads SEHNR; CDR2 reads FQNEAQ (reference sequence). Trimming took off 3 bases at V and 0 bases at J, with 9 bases between the two ends. The CDR3 is 15 residues long. Complete variable domain (other parts from reference TRBV7-9 and TRBJ1-3): DTGVSQNPRHKITKRGQNVTFRCDPISEHNRLYWYRQTLGQGPEFLTYFQNEAQLEKSRLLSDRFSAERPKGSFSTLEIQRTEQGDSAMYLCASSLTQRSGNTIYFGEGSWLTVV.